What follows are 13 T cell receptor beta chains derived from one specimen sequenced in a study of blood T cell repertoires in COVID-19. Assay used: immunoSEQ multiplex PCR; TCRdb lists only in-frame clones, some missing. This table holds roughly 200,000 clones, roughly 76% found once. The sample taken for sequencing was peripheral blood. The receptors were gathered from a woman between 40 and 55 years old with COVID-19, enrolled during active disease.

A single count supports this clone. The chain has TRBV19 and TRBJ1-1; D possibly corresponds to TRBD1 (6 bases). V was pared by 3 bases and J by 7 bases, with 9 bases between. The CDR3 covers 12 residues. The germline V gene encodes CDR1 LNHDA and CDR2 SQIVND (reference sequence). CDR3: CASSIRGGEAFF. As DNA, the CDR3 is TGTGCCAGTAGTATCAGAGGGGGTGAAGCTTTCTTT.

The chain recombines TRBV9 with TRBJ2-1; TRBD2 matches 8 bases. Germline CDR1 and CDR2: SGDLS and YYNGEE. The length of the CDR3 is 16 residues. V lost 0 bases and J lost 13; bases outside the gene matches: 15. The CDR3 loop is CASSVEGMGASGQQFF. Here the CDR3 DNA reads TGTGCCAGCAGCGTAGAGGGGATGGGGGCTAGCGGGCAACAGTTCTTC.

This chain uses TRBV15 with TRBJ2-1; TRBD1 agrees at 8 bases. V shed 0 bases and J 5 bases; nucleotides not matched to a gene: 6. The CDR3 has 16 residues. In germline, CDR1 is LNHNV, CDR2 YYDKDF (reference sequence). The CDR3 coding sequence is TGTGCCACCAGCAGAGACAGGGGGCCGAAAAACAATGAGCAGTTCTTC. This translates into CATSRDRGPKNNEQFF. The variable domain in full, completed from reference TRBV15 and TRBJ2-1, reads DAMVIQNPRYQVTQFGKPVTLSCSQTLNHNVMYWYQQKSSQAPKLLFHYYDKDFNNEADTPDNFQSRRPNTSFCFLDIRSPGLGDTAMYLCATSRDRGPKNNEQFFGPGTRLTVL.

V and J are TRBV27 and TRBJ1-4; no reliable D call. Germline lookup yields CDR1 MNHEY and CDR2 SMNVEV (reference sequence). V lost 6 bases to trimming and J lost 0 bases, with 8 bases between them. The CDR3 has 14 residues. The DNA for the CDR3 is TGTGCCAGCAGCATACTCGCAACTAATGAAAAACTGTTTTTT. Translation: CASSILATNEKLFF. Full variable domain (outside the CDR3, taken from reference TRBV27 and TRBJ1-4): EAQVTQNPRYLITVTGKKLTVTCSQNMNHEYMSWYRQDPGLGLRQIYYSMNVEVTDKGDVPEGYKVSRKEKRNFPLILESPSPNQTSLYFCASSILATNEKLFFGSGTQLSVL.

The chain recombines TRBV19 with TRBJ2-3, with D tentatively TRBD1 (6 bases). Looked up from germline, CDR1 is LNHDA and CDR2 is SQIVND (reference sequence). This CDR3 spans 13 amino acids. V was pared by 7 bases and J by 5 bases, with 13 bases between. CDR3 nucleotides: TGTGCCAGTACCTATAGAGGGGGAGATACGCAGTATTTT. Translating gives CASTYRGGDTQYF.

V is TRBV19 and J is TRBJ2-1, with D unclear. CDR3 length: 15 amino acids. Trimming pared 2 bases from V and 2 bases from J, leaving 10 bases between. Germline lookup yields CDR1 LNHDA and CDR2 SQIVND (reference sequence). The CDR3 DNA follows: TGTGCCAGTAGTATAACACCCGCACCCTACAATGAGCAGTTCTTC. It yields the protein CASSITPAPYNEQFF.

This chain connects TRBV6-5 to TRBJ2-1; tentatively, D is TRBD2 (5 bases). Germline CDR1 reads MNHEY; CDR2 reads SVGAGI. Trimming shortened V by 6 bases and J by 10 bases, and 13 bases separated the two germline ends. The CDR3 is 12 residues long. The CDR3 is CASRGVGLEQFF. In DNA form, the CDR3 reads TGTGCCAGCAGGGGAGTCGGATTGGAGCAGTTCTTC.

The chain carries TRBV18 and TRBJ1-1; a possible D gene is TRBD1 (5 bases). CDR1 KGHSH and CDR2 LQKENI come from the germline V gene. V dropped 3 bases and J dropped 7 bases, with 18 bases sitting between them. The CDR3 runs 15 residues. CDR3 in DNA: TGTGCCAGCTCACCCGGAGCTAGGGTAACAGGTGAAGCTTTCTTT. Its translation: CASSPGARVTGEAFF.

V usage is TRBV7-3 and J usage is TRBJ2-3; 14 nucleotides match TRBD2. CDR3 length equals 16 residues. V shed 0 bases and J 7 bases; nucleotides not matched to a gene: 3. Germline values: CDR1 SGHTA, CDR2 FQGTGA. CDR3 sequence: CASSLTGTSGRNTQYF. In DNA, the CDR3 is TGTGCCAGCAGCTTAACAGGGACTAGCGGGAGAAATACGCAGTATTTT.

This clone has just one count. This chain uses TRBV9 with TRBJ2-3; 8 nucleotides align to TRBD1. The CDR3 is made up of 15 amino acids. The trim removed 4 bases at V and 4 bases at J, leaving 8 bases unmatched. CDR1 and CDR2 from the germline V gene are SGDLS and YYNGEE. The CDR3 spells CASSKTGQVPDTQYF. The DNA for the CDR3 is TGTGCCAGCAGCAAAACGGGACAGGTGCCAGATACGCAGTATTTT.

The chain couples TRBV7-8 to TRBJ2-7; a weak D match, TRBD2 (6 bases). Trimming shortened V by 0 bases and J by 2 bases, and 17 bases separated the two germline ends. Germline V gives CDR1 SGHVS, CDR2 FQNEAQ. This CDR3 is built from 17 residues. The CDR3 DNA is TGTGCCAGCAGCTTAGCTTTGGGGCAGGACTATCCCTACGAGCAGTACTTC. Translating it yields CASSLALGQDYPYEQYF.

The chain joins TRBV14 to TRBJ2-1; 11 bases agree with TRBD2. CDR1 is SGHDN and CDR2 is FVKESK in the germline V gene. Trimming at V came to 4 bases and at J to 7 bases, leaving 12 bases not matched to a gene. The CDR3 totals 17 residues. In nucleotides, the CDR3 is TGTGCCAGCAGCCTGCCTCGACTAGCGGGGTTTAGGAATGAGCAGTTCTTC. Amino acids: CASSLPRLAGFRNEQFF. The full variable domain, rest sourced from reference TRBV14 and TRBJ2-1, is EAGVTQFPSHSVIEKGQTVTLRCDPISGHDNLYWYRRVMGKEIKFLLHFVKESKQDESGMPNNRFLAERTGGTYSTLKVQPAELEDSGVYFCASSLPRLAGFRNEQFFGPGTRLTVL.

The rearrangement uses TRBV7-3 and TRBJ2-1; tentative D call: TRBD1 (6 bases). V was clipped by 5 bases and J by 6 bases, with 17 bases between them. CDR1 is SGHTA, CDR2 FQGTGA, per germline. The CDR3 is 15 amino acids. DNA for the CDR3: TGTGCCAGCAGCGGCCGGCAGGGGAGCCTCAATGAGCAGTTCTTC. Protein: CASSGRQGSLNEQFF.